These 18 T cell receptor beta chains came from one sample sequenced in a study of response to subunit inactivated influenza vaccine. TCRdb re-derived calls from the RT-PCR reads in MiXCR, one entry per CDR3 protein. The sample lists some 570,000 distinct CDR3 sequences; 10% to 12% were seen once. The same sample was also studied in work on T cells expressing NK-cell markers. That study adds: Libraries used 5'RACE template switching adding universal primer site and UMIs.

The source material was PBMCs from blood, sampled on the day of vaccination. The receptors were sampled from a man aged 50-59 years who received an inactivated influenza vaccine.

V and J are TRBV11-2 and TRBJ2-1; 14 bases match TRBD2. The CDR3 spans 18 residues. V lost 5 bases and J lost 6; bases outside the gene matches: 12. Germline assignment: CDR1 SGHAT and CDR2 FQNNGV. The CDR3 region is CASSRGLAGGRVLNEQFF. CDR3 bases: TGTGCCAGCAGCCGAGGACTAGCGGGGGGCCGAGTGCTCAATGAGCAGTTCTTC.

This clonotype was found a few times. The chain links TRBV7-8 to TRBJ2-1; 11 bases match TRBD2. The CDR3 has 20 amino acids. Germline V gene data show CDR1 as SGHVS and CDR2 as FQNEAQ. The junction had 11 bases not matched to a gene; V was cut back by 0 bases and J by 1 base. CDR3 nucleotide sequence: TGTGCCAGCAGCTTAGCCTCTAGCGGGAGGTTCTACAATTCCTACAATGAGCAGTTCTTC. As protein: CASSLASSGRFYNSYNEQFF.

The CDR3 region has the DNA TGTGCCACCAGTCCGGGCCGAAGACTAGCGGAAGTATTAGATACGCAGTATTTT. Protein sequence: CATSPGRRLAEVLDTQYF. This sequence joins TRBV24-1 and TRBJ2-3, with TRBD2 matching 9 bases. The J segment lost 5 bases and the V segment lost 6 bases, leaving 17 bases of the junction unmatched. From germline, CDR1 is KGHDR and CDR2 SFDVKD. This CDR3 contains 18 residues.

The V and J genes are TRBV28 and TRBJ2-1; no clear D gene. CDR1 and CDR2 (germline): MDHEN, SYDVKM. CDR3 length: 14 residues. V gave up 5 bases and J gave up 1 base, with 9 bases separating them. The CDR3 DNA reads TGTGCCAGCAGTCTGGCCCCTTCCTACAATGAGCAGTTCTTC. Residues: CASSLAPSYNEQFF.

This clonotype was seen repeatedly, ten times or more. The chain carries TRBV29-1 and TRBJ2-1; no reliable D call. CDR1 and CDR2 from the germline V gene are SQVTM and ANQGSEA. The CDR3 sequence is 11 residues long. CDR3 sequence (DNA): TGCACCGGACGATACTACAATGAGCAGTTCTTC. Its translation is CTGRYYNEQFF.

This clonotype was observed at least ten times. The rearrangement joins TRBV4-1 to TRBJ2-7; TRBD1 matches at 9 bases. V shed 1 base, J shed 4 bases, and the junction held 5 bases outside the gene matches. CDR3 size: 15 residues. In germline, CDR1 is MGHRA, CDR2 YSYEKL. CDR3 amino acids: CASSQVHRGQYEQYF. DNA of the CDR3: TGCGCCAGCAGCCAAGTACACAGGGGGCAATACGAGCAGTACTTC.

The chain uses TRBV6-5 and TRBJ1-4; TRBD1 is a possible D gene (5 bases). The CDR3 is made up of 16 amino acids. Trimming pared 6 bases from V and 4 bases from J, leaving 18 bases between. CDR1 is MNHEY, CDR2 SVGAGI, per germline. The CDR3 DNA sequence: TGTGCCAGCAGATATCATGCGGGGGGAGATAATGAAAAACTGTTTTTT. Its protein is CASRYHAGGDNEKLFF.

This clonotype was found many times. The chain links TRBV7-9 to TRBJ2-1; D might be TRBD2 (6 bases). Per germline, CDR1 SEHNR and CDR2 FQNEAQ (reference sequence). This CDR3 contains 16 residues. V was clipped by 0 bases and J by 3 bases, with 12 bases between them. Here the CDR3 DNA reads TGTGCCAGCAGCTTAGCTTTAACTAGCAGCTACAATGAGCAGTTCTTC. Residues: CASSLALTSSYNEQFF.

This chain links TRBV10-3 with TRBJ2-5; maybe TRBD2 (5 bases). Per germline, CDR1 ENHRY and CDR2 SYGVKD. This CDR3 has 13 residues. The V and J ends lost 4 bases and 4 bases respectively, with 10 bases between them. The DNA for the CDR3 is TGTGCCATCAGTGCGAGGGCAGGAGAGACCCAGTACTTC. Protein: CAISARAGETQYF.

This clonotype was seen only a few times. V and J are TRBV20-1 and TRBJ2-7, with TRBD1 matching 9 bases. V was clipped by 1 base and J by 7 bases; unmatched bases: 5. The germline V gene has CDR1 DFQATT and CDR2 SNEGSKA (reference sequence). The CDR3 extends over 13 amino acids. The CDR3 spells CSARADRGLEQYF. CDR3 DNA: TGCAGTGCTAGAGCCGACAGGGGGTTGGAGCAGTACTTC.

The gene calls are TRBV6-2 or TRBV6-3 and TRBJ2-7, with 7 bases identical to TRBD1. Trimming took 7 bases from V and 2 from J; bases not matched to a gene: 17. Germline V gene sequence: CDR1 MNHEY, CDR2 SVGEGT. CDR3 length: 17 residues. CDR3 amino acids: CASTSTRQGRYTYEQYF. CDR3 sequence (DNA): TGTGCCAGCACCTCTACAAGACAGGGAAGATATACCTACGAGCAGTACTTC.

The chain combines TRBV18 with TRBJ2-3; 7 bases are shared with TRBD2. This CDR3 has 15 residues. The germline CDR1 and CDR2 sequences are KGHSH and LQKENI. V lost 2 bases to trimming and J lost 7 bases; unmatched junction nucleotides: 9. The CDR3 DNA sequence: TGTGCCAGCTCACCAGAGTCTAGCGGTGGAAATACGCAGTATTTT. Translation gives CASSPESSGGNTQYF.

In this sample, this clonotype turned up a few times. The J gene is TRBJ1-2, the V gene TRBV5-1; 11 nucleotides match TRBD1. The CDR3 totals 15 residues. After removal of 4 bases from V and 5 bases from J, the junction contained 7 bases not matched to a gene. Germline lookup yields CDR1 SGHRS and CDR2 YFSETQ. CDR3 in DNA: TGCGCCAGCAGCCCGGGGACAGGGGGAAAGTATGGCTACACCTTC. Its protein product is CASSPGTGGKYGYTF.

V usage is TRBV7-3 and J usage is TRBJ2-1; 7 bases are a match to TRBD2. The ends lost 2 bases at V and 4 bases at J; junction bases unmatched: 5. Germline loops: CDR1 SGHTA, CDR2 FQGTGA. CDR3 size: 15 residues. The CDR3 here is CASSLRRGDYNEQFF. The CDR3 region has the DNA TGTGCCAGCAGCTTACGACGGGGGGATTACAATGAGCAGTTCTTC.

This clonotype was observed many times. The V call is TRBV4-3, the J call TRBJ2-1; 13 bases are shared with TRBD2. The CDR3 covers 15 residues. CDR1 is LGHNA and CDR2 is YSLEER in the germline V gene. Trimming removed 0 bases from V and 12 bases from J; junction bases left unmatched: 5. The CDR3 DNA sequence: TGCGCCAGCAGCCAAGAAGGACTAGCGGGAGCTAGGCAGTTCTTC. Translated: CASSQEGLAGARQFF.

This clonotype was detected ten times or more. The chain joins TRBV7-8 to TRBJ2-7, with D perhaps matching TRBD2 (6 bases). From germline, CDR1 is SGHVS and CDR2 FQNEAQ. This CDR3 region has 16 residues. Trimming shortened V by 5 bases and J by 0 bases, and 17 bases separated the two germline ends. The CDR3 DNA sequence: TGTGCCAGCAGCACATACGGGAGTCTCCGCTCCTACGAGCAGTACTTC. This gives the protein CASSTYGSLRSYEQYF.

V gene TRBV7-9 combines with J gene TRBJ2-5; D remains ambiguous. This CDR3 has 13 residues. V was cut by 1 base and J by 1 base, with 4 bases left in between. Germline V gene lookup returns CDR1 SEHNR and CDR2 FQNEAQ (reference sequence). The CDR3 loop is CASSLGIQETQYF. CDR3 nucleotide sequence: TGTGCCAGCAGCTTAGGGATCCAAGAGACCCAGTACTTC.

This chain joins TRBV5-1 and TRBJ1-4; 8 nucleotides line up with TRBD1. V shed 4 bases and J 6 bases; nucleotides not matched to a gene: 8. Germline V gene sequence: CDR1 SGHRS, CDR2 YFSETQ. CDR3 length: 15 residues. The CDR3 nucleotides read TGCGCCAGCAGCCTAGCCAGGGGGCTTTATGAAAAACTGTTTTTT. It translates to CASSLARGLYEKLFF.